The T cell receptor beta chain under discussion was sequenced for a study of blood T cells in healthy people across ages. A sample-barcoded 5' primer and a J-beta primer mix were used in a second PCR of roughly 6 to 12 cycles. Each CDR3 protein gets one entry after TCRdb re-called the 5' RACE reads with MiXCR. The top ten hold approximately 0.75% of the sample, which has over a million distinct CDR3 sequences, 25% seen once. Per the germline V gene, CDR1 is DFQATT and CDR2 is SNEGSKA (reference sequence). This CDR3 is 16 amino acids long. The people who gave samples were healthy Caucasians from Russia, aged roughly 6 to 100. A remark on this clonotype: A single base separates this from a much larger clone, so it may be a read error.

This sample also appeared in a second study, on T cells of mothers and their children. That paper adds: Researchers report slightly higher, though non-significant, overlap in related mother-child pairs than in unrelated pairs. The analysis detected no persistent microchimeric T cell clones.

The clonotype comes from a girl aged 2 to 9 in good health. The chain combines TRBV20-1 with TRBJ2-2; 12 nucleotides line up with TRBD2. Sequenced input: blood. The CDR3 region is CSARPGTSGLTGELVF. The CDR3 DNA reads TGCAGTGCTAGACCCGGGACTAGCGGGCTCACCGGGGAGCTGGTTTTT.